The 30 T cell receptor beta chains below all came from one sample that was sequenced in a study of vaccination effects on CD4 cells after COVID-19. These receptors lack a known antigen. Sequencing used immunoSEQ multiplex PCR; TCRdb keeps in-frame clones, though not all of them. The sample includes 20,000 to 30,000 clones, over 70% of them seen just once. After expansion with viral peptide pools in the ViraFEST assay, antigen-specific CD4+ T cells were sequenced. Scientists isolated CD4+ T cells after an approximately 10-day culture period ended. Each vaccine recipient was nucleocapsid antibody negative and had no prior SARS-CoV-2 infection. This specimen was CD4+ T cells from PBMCs cultured with HCoV-NL63 spike peptides, taken before COVID-19 vaccination. The receptor source for this set is a human donor who received a COVID-19 vaccine.

J is TRBJ2-2 and V is TRBV5-1; D gene ambiguous. With 4 bases removed from V and 1 base from J, the gap between germline ends came to 14 bases. The germline V gene has CDR1 SGHRS and CDR2 YFSETQ. This CDR3 contains 16 residues. The DNA for the CDR3 is TGCGCCAGCAGCACCCGGCCAAAGGGGAACACCGGGGAGCTGTTTTTT. It translates to CASSTRPKGNTGELFF.

The V and J genes are TRBV29-1 and TRBJ2-3; TRBD2 matches at 8 bases. Trimming cost V 4 bases and J 1 base; bases outside gene matches: 4. The germline gives CDR1 SQVTM, CDR2 ANQGSEA. The length of the CDR3 is 14 residues. The CDR3 is CSVASGYGTDTQYF. The CDR3 DNA follows: TGCAGCGTTGCTAGCGGGTATGGCACAGATACGCAGTATTTT.

J is TRBJ2-2 and V is TRBV11-2; D tentatively reads TRBD1 or TRBD2 (6 bases each). The V end lost 1 base, the J end lost 4 bases, and 13 bases lay between the germline ends. The CDR3 has 16 amino acids. CDR1 is SGHAT, CDR2 FQNNGV, per germline. Here the CDR3 reads CASSLGGADPTGELFF. The CDR3 DNA reads as TGTGCCAGCAGCTTAGGGGGGGCAGATCCCACCGGGGAGCTGTTTTTT.

This clone was seen just once. This chain joins TRBV19 and TRBJ1-1; D may be TRBD1 (6 bases). Germline-derived CDR1 and CDR2 are LNHDA and SQIVND (reference sequence). V lost 0 bases to trimming and J lost 1 base, with 12 bases between them. The CDR3 consists of 16 residues. The CDR3 coding sequence is TGTGCCAGTAGTATAGAAGCAGGGGCCCAGAACACTGAAGCTTTCTTT. Encoded protein: CASSIEAGAQNTEAFF.

The chain recombines TRBV19 with TRBJ1-3; 7 bases are shared with TRBD1. CDR1 is LNHDA and CDR2 is SQIVND in the germline V gene (reference sequence). The CDR3 has 16 amino acids. J was trimmed by 3 bases and V by 5 bases; bases with no gene match: 10. The CDR3 nucleotides are TGTGCCAGTAGTCTCCAGGGGGTTAAGTATGGAAACACCATATATTTT. It translates to CASSLQGVKYGNTIYF.

This chain connects TRBV11-1 to TRBJ1-2; D is uncertain. The length of the CDR3 is 17 residues. CDR1 SGHAT and CDR2 FQDESV come from the germline V gene (reference sequence). Trimming pared 0 bases from V and 5 bases from J, leaving 19 bases between. DNA of the CDR3: TGTGCCAGCAGCTTAGCGAGGTGGGCAGGCCCCTATTATGGCTACACCTTC. Translated: CASSLARWAGPYYGYTF.

This clone was counted once. The rearrangement links TRBV7-2 to TRBJ2-5; D is possibly TRBD2 (5 bases). The germline V gene has CDR1 SGHTA and CDR2 FQGNSA. The V end lost 5 bases, the J end lost 4 bases, and 14 bases lay between the germline ends. The CDR3 length is 14 residues. CDR3 DNA: TGTGCCAGCAGCGATTGGGAGTTCGGAGAGACCCAGTACTTC. This codes for CASSDWEFGETQYF.

The chain uses TRBV7-2 and TRBJ2-5; TRBD1 agrees at 7 bases. Looked up from germline, CDR1 is SGHTA and CDR2 is FQGNSA. After removal of 9 bases from V and 7 bases from J, the junction contained 11 bases not matched to a gene. The CDR3 totals 13 residues. The CDR3 loop reads CASEDRPYGTQYF. The CDR3 bases are TGTGCCAGTGAGGACAGGCCGTATGGGACCCAGTACTTC.

This clone was seen just once. This rearrangement joins TRBV6-5 to TRBJ1-5, with unresolved D. This CDR3 has 15 residues. CDR1 is MNHEY and CDR2 is SVGAGI in the germline V gene. V was clipped by 4 bases and J by 5 bases, with 15 bases between them. CDR3 protein: CASSFSFTQDQPQHF. The CDR3 DNA follows: TGTGCCAGCAGTTTTTCATTCACGCAGGATCAGCCCCAGCATTTT.

This clone has a handful of counts. This chain uses TRBV7-9 with TRBJ1-5; no clear D. Trimming took 3 bases from V and 8 from J, leaving 8 bases between them. Germline lookup yields CDR1 SEHNR and CDR2 FQNEAQ (reference sequence). The CDR3 length is 12 residues. CDR3 DNA sequence: TGTGCCAGCAGCTTGGGCGAAGAGCCCCAGCATTTT. Its translation is CASSLGEEPQHF.

The DNA of the CDR3 is TGTGCCAGCAGCCTGTACCTAGCGGGTGGTGGCTACGAGCAGTACTTC. Protein: CASSLYLAGGGYEQYF. The chain is built from TRBV13 and TRBJ2-7; 8 bases line up with TRBD2. Germline lookup yields CDR1 PRHDT and CDR2 FYEKMQ (reference sequence). The CDR3 runs to 16 residues. J was trimmed by 3 bases and V by 5 bases; bases with no gene match: 12.

Note on this clone: An end of the junction differs from the germline gene, which may be a read error. The V and J genes are TRBV5-4 and TRBJ2-5; D call uncertain. This CDR3 is 12 amino acids long. Germline CDR1 and CDR2: SGHNT and YYREEE (reference sequence). CDR3 sequence (DNA): TGTGCCAGCAGCCTTCCCGAAGAGGCCCAGTACTTC. The encoded protein is CASSLPEEAQYF.

This chain connects TRBV7-7 to TRBJ2-5; 8 nucleotides match TRBD1. Trimming removed 4 bases from V and 1 base from J; junction bases left unmatched: 5. Germline CDR1 and CDR2: SSHAT and FNYEAQ (reference sequence). The CDR3 runs 15 residues. CDR3 residues: CASSSGTGGQETQYF. CDR3 bases: TGTGCCAGCAGCTCCGGGACAGGTGGCCAAGAGACCCAGTACTTC.

Comments on this clone: A read error may account for a junction end that differs from germline. The chain couples TRBV24-1 to TRBJ2-1; D is unclear. This CDR3 is built from 13 residues. CDR1 KGHDR and CDR2 SFDVKD come from the germline V gene. CDR3 coding DNA: TGTGCCACCAGTGATTTGCGGTACACTGAGCAGTTCTTC. It specifies CATSDLRYTEQFF.

The table lists this clone with a count of one. V and J are TRBV6-4 and TRBJ2-1; TRBD2 agrees at 9 bases. The germline V gene encodes CDR1 MRHNA and CDR2 SNTAGT. The ends lost 0 bases at V and 6 bases at J; junction bases unmatched: 3. The CDR3 contains 15 residues. CDR3 sequence (DNA): TGTGCCAGCAGTGACTCGGCGGGGGGGCCCAATGAGCAGTTCTTC. It is translated as CASSDSAGGPNEQFF.

The V and J genes are TRBV7-9 and TRBJ1-4; maybe TRBD1 (6 bases). CDR1 and CDR2 (germline): SEHNR, FQNEAQ (reference sequence). The CDR3 spans 15 residues. V lost 1 base, J lost 3 bases, and 9 bases lay in between. The CDR3 region has the DNA TGTGCCAGCAGCTTAGTACAGGGCCCTAATGAAAAACTGTTTTTT. This encodes CASSLVQGPNEKLFF.

Relative to its sample, this clone is medium-sized. V and J are TRBV4-1 and TRBJ1-5; D possibly corresponds to TRBD1 (6 bases). Germline V lookup: CDR1 MGHRA, CDR2 YSYEKL. The CDR3 runs to 13 residues. Trimming cost V 1 base and J 5 bases, with 6 bases left between them. CDR3 residues: CASSQAGDQPQHF. The CDR3 DNA reads as TGCGCCAGCAGCCAAGCAGGGGATCAGCCCCAGCATTTT.

V gene TRBV4-1 combines with J gene TRBJ2-1, with unresolved D. The CDR3 runs to 16 residues. Looked up from germline, CDR1 is MGHRA and CDR2 is YSYEKL. Trimming pared 2 bases from V and 0 bases from J, leaving 11 bases between. The CDR3 loop reads CASSQQDLVSYNEQFF. The CDR3 region has the DNA TGCGCCAGCAGCCAACAGGACCTGGTCTCCTACAATGAGCAGTTCTTC.

The chain combines TRBV3-1 (or the pseudogene TRBV3-2) with TRBJ1-6, with D maybe TRBD1 (5 bases). Trimming removed 1 base at V and 7 bases at J, with 17 bases between. The germline gives CDR1 LGHDT, CDR2 YNNKEL (reference sequence). The CDR3 consists of 17 residues. CDR3 loop: CASSQGVRELWNSPLHF. Written as DNA, the CDR3 is TGTGCCAGCAGCCAAGGGGTCAGGGAACTTTGGAATTCACCCCTCCACTTT.

This rearrangement joins TRBV5-8 to TRBJ1-3; TRBD1 might be the D (5 bases). V dropped 4 bases and J dropped 1 base, with 9 bases sitting between them. CDR1 SGHTS and CDR2 YDEGEE come from the germline V gene. This CDR3 contains 14 residues. CDR3 in amino acids: CASSATGSGNTIYF. The CDR3, as DNA: TGTGCCAGCAGCGCCACAGGATCTGGAAACACCATATATTTT.

In the case of this clone: The sample holds other DNA sequences that translate to the same CDR3. The rearrangement links TRBV16 to TRBJ1-4; a weak D match, TRBD1 (5 bases). V was cut by 2 bases and J by 0 bases, with 13 bases left in between. Germline V CDR1 and CDR2: KGHSY, FQNENV. The CDR3 is made up of 17 amino acids. The CDR3 sequence: CASSQSQGLPTNEKLFF. CDR3 nucleotide sequence: TGTGCCAGCAGCCAAAGCCAGGGCCTTCCAACTAATGAAAAACTGTTTTTT.

This chain links TRBV3-1 (or the pseudogene TRBV3-2) with TRBJ2-3, with no clear D. The ends were cut back, 1 base at V and 3 bases at J, with 8 bases in the middle. This CDR3 spans 14 amino acids. CDR1 is LGHDT, CDR2 YNNKEL, per germline (reference sequence). The CDR3 DNA is TGTGCCAGCAGCCAAGGTTACAGTACAGATACGCAGTATTTT. This sequence encodes CASSQGYSTDTQYF.

Concerning this clone itself: One end of the junction does not line up with germline, which may come from a read error. This chain uses TRBV18 with TRBJ2-5; unclear D gene. The CDR3 spans 13 residues. Germline lookup yields CDR1 KGHSH and CDR2 LQKENI. CDR3 sequence: CASSTPEIKTQYF. DNA of the CDR3: TGTGCCAGCTCAACACCGGAAATAAAGACCCAGTACTTC.

The genes are TRBV7-2 and TRBJ1-1; the D is unclear. Germline V CDR1 and CDR2: SGHTA, FQGNSA. The CDR3 spans 13 residues. The V gene lost 3 bases and the J gene lost 1 base, with 6 bases spanning the gap. CDR3 coding DNA: TGTGCCAGCAGCTTCACGTGGAACACTGAAGCTTTCTTT. This gives the protein CASSFTWNTEAFF.

The J gene is TRBJ1-6, the V gene TRBV6-5; 8 bases fit TRBD1. The CDR3 loop spans 14 amino acids. V shed 4 bases and J 9 bases; nucleotides not matched to a gene: 5. Germline V gives CDR1 MNHEY, CDR2 SVGAGI. The CDR3 sequence is CASSSGGTGSPLHF. The CDR3, as DNA: TGTGCCAGCAGTTCAGGAGGGACAGGTTCACCCCTCCACTTT.

V and J are TRBV20-1 and TRBJ1-6; D uncertain. CDR3 length: 13 amino acids. The germline CDR1 and CDR2 sequences are DFQATT and SNEGSKA (reference sequence). The ends were cut back, 3 bases at V and 7 bases at J, with 10 bases in the middle. CDR3 sequence reads: CSASVGRNSPLHF. The CDR3 DNA reads TGCAGTGCTAGTGTAGGTAGAAATTCACCCCTCCACTTT.

The V and J genes are TRBV10-1 and TRBJ1-6, with D possibly matching TRBD1 (6 bases). Germline loops: CDR1 WNHNN, CDR2 SYGVQD (reference sequence). The CDR3 totals 15 residues. Trimming removed 7 bases at V and 5 bases at J, with 15 bases between. This CDR3 is CASTRDTANNSPLHF. Here the CDR3 DNA reads TGCGCCAGCACTCGGGACACCGCTAATAATTCACCCCTCCACTTT.

This chain joins TRBV7-9 and TRBJ1-1, with 10 nucleotides matching TRBD1. The CDR3 contains 17 residues. Unmatched junction bases numbered 15, after V lost 1 base and J lost 10 bases. Germline V gene lookup returns CDR1 SEHNR and CDR2 FQNEAQ (reference sequence). CDR3 nucleotides: TGTGCCAGCAGCTTAGTTTCATTCCGCCGGGACAGGGGTGGAGCTTTCTTT. It codes for CASSLVSFRRDRGGAFF.

This clone has only a few counts. The gene calls are TRBV11-2 and TRBJ2-7; D remains ambiguous. V lost 2 bases and J lost 1, with 6 bases in between. Germline-derived CDR1 and CDR2 are SGHAT and FQNNGV. The CDR3 loop spans 13 amino acids. The CDR3 spells CASSLSGSYEQYF. The CDR3, as DNA: TGTGCCAGCAGCTTATCTGGGTCCTACGAGCAGTACTTC.

CDR3 coding DNA: TGTGCCACCAGGACGGGACTAGGCGCCTCCTACGAGCAGTACTTC. It is translated as CATRTGLGASYEQYF. The gene calls are TRBV7-2 and TRBJ2-7; TRBD2 aligns across 8 bases. Germline V gives CDR1 SGHTA, CDR2 FQGNSA. The CDR3 covers 15 residues. V gave up 10 bases and J gave up 0 bases; unmatched junction bases: 11.